The 14 T cell receptor beta chains given below trace back to one sample, sequenced in a study of T cell changes during pregnancy in multiple sclerosis. Sequencing was performed with immunoSEQ multiplex PCR; in TCRdb, only in-frame clones are kept and a portion is missing. This sample has 95,000 to 100,000 clones, with about 91% found just once. The sequenced sample was peripheral blood, obtained in the second trimester of pregnancy. All receptors derive from a female donor with multiple sclerosis, enrolled in a pregnancy study.

This clone was observed once. The chain employs TRBV5-1 and TRBJ1-4; a possible D gene is TRBD1 (5 bases). Germline lookup yields CDR1 SGHRS and CDR2 YFSETQ. V was cut by 0 bases and J by 8 bases, with 8 bases left in between. CDR3 size: 13 residues. CDR3 nucleotide sequence: TGCGCCAGCAGCTTGGCCGGGGGAGAAAAACTGTTTTTT. Translating it yields CASSLAGGEKLFF.

The V and J genes are TRBV2 and TRBJ2-5; TRBD1 is a possible D gene (6 bases). Trimming left V 0 bases short and J 5 bases short, with 10 bases between. Germline V gene data show CDR1 as SNHLY and CDR2 as FYNNEI. This CDR3 has 14 residues. CDR3 residues: CASSEAATGETQYF. The CDR3 DNA is TGTGCCAGCAGTGAAGCGGCTACAGGGGAGACCCAGTACTTC.

This sequence joins TRBV25-1 and TRBJ2-1; 8 bases agree with TRBD2. This CDR3 has 14 amino acids. CDR1 and CDR2 from the germline V gene are MGHDK and SYGVNS. The V gene end was trimmed by 6 bases and the J gene end by 8 bases; junction bases not matched to a gene: 9. The CDR3 spells CASSLAGFVDEQFF. DNA of the CDR3: TGTGCCAGCAGCTTAGCGGGATTTGTGGATGAGCAGTTCTTC.

The chain links TRBV4-1 to TRBJ2-4; TRBD1 matches 7 bases. This CDR3 comprises 14 residues. CDR1 and CDR2 from the germline V gene are MGHRA and YSYEKL. The trim removed 0 bases at V and 7 bases at J, leaving 3 bases unmatched. The CDR3 DNA sequence: TGCGCCAGCAGCCAAGACCAGGGGGAGAACATTCAGTACTTC. Its protein product is CASSQDQGENIQYF.

CDR3 sequence (DNA): TGTGCCAGCAGTCAGGGCCTTTCAGTCGGGAGGTGGGCCCAAACATCTTCCTACGAGCAGTACTTC. This sequence encodes CASSQGLSVGRWAQTSSYEQYF. The chain uses TRBV2 and TRBJ2-7, with 7 bases lining up with TRBD2. J was trimmed by 1 base and V by 5 bases; bases with no gene match: 29. CDR1 and CDR2 (germline): SNHLY, FYNNEI. The CDR3 is 22 residues long.

The V gene is TRBV2, the J gene TRBJ2-7; 11 nucleotides align to TRBD2. The CDR3 consists of 15 residues. Germline V gives CDR1 SNHLY, CDR2 FYNNEI. Germline trimming cut 6 bases from V and 4 bases from J; bases unmatched to any gene: 8. CDR3 sequence (DNA): TGTGCCAGCAGCCCCGGGACTAGCGGCTATTACGAGCAGTACTTC. Translated: CASSPGTSGYYEQYF.

This chain uses TRBV18 with TRBJ2-1; 11 nucleotides line up with TRBD1. The length of the CDR3 is 17 residues. The germline CDR1 and CDR2 sequences are KGHSH and LQKENI. V lost 2 bases, J lost 3 bases, and 6 bases stayed unmatched. The CDR3 loop reads CASSPTPGTGGYNEQFF. The CDR3, as DNA: TGTGCCAGCTCACCAACCCCCGGGACAGGGGGCTACAATGAGCAGTTCTTC.

The chain couples TRBV5-1 to TRBJ1-1; D not certain. V dropped 1 base and J dropped 0 bases, with 10 bases sitting between them. The CDR3 consists of 15 residues. The germline gives CDR1 SGHRS, CDR2 YFSETQ. The CDR3 bases are TGCGCCAGCAGCTTGTGGTCAGGCCTGAACACTGAAGCTTTCTTT. Amino acids: CASSLWSGLNTEAFF.

The gene calls are TRBV7-9 and TRBJ1-4, with unresolved D. Germline loops: CDR1 SEHNR, CDR2 FQNEAQ (reference sequence). The germline V and J ends were trimmed by 1 base and 4 bases, with 22 bases remaining between them. This CDR3 has 19 amino acids. CDR3 sequence: CASSLVSWQPQLDNEKLFF. In DNA, the CDR3 is TGTGCCAGCAGCTTAGTATCTTGGCAGCCCCAACTAGATAATGAAAAACTGTTTTTT.

This clone was observed a handful of times. The chain combines TRBV28 with TRBJ1-3; no firm D call. The CDR3 sequence is 14 residues long. Germline V gene lookup returns CDR1 MDHEN and CDR2 SYDVKM. V lost 3 bases to trimming and J lost 4 bases, with 10 bases between them. The CDR3 spells CASSLEDGGNTIYF. CDR3 nucleotide sequence: TGTGCCAGCAGTTTGGAGGACGGGGGAAACACCATATATTTT.

V and J are TRBV19 and TRBJ2-2; D might be TRBD2 (6 bases). The CDR3 contains 15 residues. Germline V lookup: CDR1 LNHDA, CDR2 SQIVND (reference sequence). V was trimmed by 5 bases and J by 1 base, leaving 11 bases between them. The CDR3 bases are TGTGCCAGTAGTGCGGGACCAATGAACACCGGGGAGCTGTTTTTT. Amino acids: CASSAGPMNTGELFF.

This sequence joins TRBV9 and TRBJ2-5; D is perhaps TRBD1 (5 bases). The CDR3 has 17 residues. V lost 0 bases to trimming and J lost 1 base, with 16 bases between them. The germline CDR1 and CDR2 sequences are SGDLS and YYNGEE. CDR3 protein: CASSVAVRGRAQETQYF. The CDR3 DNA reads TGTGCCAGCAGCGTAGCTGTAAGGGGCCGGGCCCAAGAGACCCAGTACTTC.

J is TRBJ1-1 and V is TRBV2, with D possibly TRBD1 on 5 matching bases. The germline gives CDR1 SNHLY, CDR2 FYNNEI. V lost 4 bases and J 1 base, leaving 10 bases between the germline ends. The length of the CDR3 is 14 residues. CDR3 nucleotide sequence: TGTGCCAGCAGTGCCCAGACAGAGAACACTGAAGCTTTCTTT. This sequence encodes CASSAQTENTEAFF.

V and J are TRBV28 and TRBJ1-4; 9 positions agree with TRBD1. Trimming removed 5 bases from V and 8 bases from J; junction bases left unmatched: 12. The CDR3 is 16 amino acids. The germline CDR1 and CDR2 sequences are MDHEN and SYDVKM. The CDR3 DNA is TGTGCCAGCAGTCCATACGTACAGGGGGCGAGGGAAAAACTGTTTTTT. Its protein product is CASSPYVQGAREKLFF. The full variable domain, in which reference TRBV28 and TRBJ1-4 provide the parts outside the CDR3, is DVKVTQSSRYLVKRTGEKVFLECVQDMDHENMFWYRQDPGLGLRLIYFSYDVKMKEKGDIPEGYSVSREKKERFSLILESASTNQTSMYLCASSPYVQGAREKLFFGSGTQLSVL.